This record looks at one TCR beta chain sequence and its context. Survey-level immunoSEQ sequencing profiled the TCR beta repertoire. Repertoires were generated with immunoSEQ multiplex PCR, while TCRdb's copy carries only in-frame clones and drops some. This sample yields around 50,000 clones, of which approximately 93% are seen a single time; around 11% belongs to the top ten. The V and J ends lost 5 bases and 5 bases respectively, with 18 bases between them. The CDR3 covers 15 residues. Germline V CDR1 and CDR2: LNHDA, SQIVND (reference sequence). The source material was PBMCs. V is TRBV19 and J is TRBJ1-1; D uncertain. The receptor comes from a man between 40 and 49 years old with rheumatoid arthritis. This CDR3 reads CASSPWRERRTEAFF. CDR3 in DNA: TGTGCCAGTAGTCCCTGGAGGGAGAGGAGAACTGAAGCTTTCTTT.